The clone carrying this T cell receptor (beta chain) came up many times. The antigen is unknown. Amplification of TCR beta CDR3 regions used RNA as the template. RT-PCR in the first round (using the HTBI primer set) targeted the TCR CDR3. In TCRdb, the multiplex PCR reads were re-called with MiXCR into one record per CDR3 protein. The sample lists 400,000 to 550,000 distinct CDR3 sequences; approximately 15% were seen once. This record belongs to a study of T cells in Graves' hyperthyroidism and ophthalmopathy. Findings and caveats of the study: In blood, most of the thyroid clonotypes expanded above 0.001 were also present.

This CDR3 has 16 amino acids. CDR1 SGHAT and CDR2 FQNNGV come from the germline V gene. V shed 1 base, J shed 6 bases, and the junction held 5 bases outside the gene matches. Orbital computed tomography, thyroid ultrasound, serum thyroxine and TRAb, and clinical symptoms together informed the diagnoses. The source of the PBMCs was 9.5 to 10 ml of fresh peripheral blood. V gene TRBV11-2 combines with J gene TRBJ1-4; 10 bases align to TRBD1. The sequenced material came from blood. This sequence originates from a woman aged 18-35 years with Graves' hyperthyroidism. The CDR3 nucleotides are TGTGCCAGCAGCTTAGGGTCTGGGACAGGGGATGAAAAACTGTTTTTT. Translating it yields CASSLGSGTGDEKLFF. Filled out from reference TRBV11-2 and TRBJ1-4, the complete variable domain reads EAGVAQSPRYKIIEKRQSVAFWCNPISGHATLYWYQQILGQGPKLLIQFQNNGVVDDSQLPKDRFSAERLKGVDSTLKIQPAKLEDSAVYLCASSLGSGTGDEKLFFGSGTQLSVL.